The TCR beta chain described here comes from a study of shared clonotypes between healthy human individuals. Overall study results and limits: Between a few donors, naive CD4 clonotypes were shared at a level of approximately 5%. Larger richness was generally estimated for naive than memory subsets.

Worth noting for this clone: What it recognizes is unknown.

Data came from immunoSEQ multiplex PCR; TCRdb stores just in-frame clones and leaves some out. Counted here are 2.5 million or so clones, 90% to 95% occurring once; the ten biggest clones make up 0.11% to 0.15%. This CDR3 comprises 16 residues. The sequence came from a man aged 18 to 29 in good health. This chain uses TRBV21-1 with TRBJ2-3; TRBD2 is taken as the D call from the table, unchecked against the DNA. TRBV21-1 is termed a pseudogene. The sequenced material came from naive CD4+ T cells sorted from blood. Stated subset: CD45RA+ positively selected. CDR3 amino acids: CASSKVEGPSPDTQYF. DNA for the CDR3: TGTGCCAGCAGCAAAGTGGAGGGACCTTCCCCAGATACGCAGTATTTT.